This entry is about one TCR beta chain. This specimen comes from a study of T cell changes during pregnancy in multiple sclerosis. V gave up 3 bases and J gave up 6 bases, with 15 bases separating them. The germline V gene encodes CDR1 SEHNR and CDR2 FQNEAQ (reference sequence). The CDR3 covers 15 residues. Repertoires were generated with immunoSEQ multiplex PCR, while TCRdb's copy carries only in-frame clones and drops some. Of about 100,000 clones listed, 92% are singletons. The V call is TRBV7-9, the J call TRBJ1-5; D is undetermined. The sample consisted of peripheral blood, taken after pregnancy. This clonotype was obtained from a female donor with multiple sclerosis, enrolled in a pregnancy study. The CDR3 DNA reads as TGTGCCAGCAGCTTTTCAGCGCGGGGTGGTCAGCCCCAGCATTTT. It yields the protein CASSFSARGGQPQHF.